Listed below are T cell receptor beta chains from one sample, sequenced in a study of glioma-infiltrating T cells. TCRdb analysed the multiplex PCR reads with MiXCR anew, one entry per CDR3 protein. The sample yields a few hundred thousand distinct CDR3 sequences, 41% seen once. Sequencing was done on a sample of glioma tissue, nonneoplastic brain tissue, or PBMCs (not recorded which). These receptors came from a human donor with low-grade glioma or glioblastoma, undergoing nonglioma brain surgery, or in good health (not recorded which). The CDR3 runs from the conserved cysteine through the conserved F or W. A D gene is named only where the DNA matches it firmly. Rows give clone size only sometimes, using once, few, many, or a class for an expanded clone.

V gene	clone size	J gene	D gene	CDR3 DNA	CDR3 protein
TRBV6-2/TRBV6-3	many	TRBJ2-1	.	TGTGCCAGCAGTTATGAGCCTGCGGAGCAGTTCTTC	CASSYEPAEQFF
TRBV25-1	many	TRBJ1-1	.	TGTGCCAGCAGTGAAGTTGGAGGGGTGAGTGAAGCTTTCTTT	CASSEVGGVSEAFF
TRBV12-3/TRBV12-4	.	TRBJ2-3	TRBD1	TGTGCCAGCAGCCGCCGGACAGGGTGGTCAGATACGCAGTATTTT	CASSRRTGWSDTQYF
TRBV2	few	TRBJ2-1	.	TGTGCCAGCGGGGCGTTCGACAATGAGCAGTTCTTC	CASGAFDNEQFF
TRBV20-1	many	TRBJ2-3	.	TGCAGTGCCCCAAATCCGGATACGCAGTATTTT	CSAPNPDTQYF
TRBV6-1	many	TRBJ1-2	.	TGTGCCAGCAGCCGTAGCCCCTCTAGTGGTGACTATGGCTACACCTTC	CASSRSPSSGDYGYTF
TRBV27	medium-sized	TRBJ1-5	.	TGTGCCAGCAGTCTACTCGCAGGGGATAGCAATCAGCCCCAGCATTTT	CASSLLAGDSNQPQHF
TRBV6-2/TRBV6-3	many	TRBJ2-3	.	TGTGCCAGCAGTTTTGGGGTAATCACAGATACGCAGTATTTT	CASSFGVITDTQYF
TRBV5-4	.	TRBJ1-5	.	TGTGCCAGCAGCATAACAGGGACCAATCAGCCCCAGCATTTT	CASSITGTNQPQHF
TRBV11-2	.	TRBJ1-4	TRBD1	TGTGCCAGCAGCTACAACCGGGACAGTGAAAAACTGTTTTTT	CASSYNRDSEKLFF